A selection of T cell receptor beta chains follows, all from one sample in a study of CD8+ T cells in alopecia areata. Assay used: immunoSEQ multiplex PCR; TCRdb lists only in-frame clones, some missing. The sample carries some 180,000 clones, 45% to 70% recorded once. Sequenced sample: CD8+ T cells sorted from blood. All receptors derive from a human donor in good health. CDR3s include the opening cysteine and the closing phenylalanine or tryptophan. The order of the fields is clone size, CDR3 length, J gene, V gene, CDR3 protein. Rows may omit the clone size; those that give it use once, few, many or a size class.

size: NA; length: 12; J: TRBJ2-3; V: TRBV4-1; CDR3: CASSQLTDTQYF
size: NA; length: 15; J: TRBJ2-5; V: TRBV2; CDR3: CASSRGRAAQETQYF
size: NA; length: 13; J: TRBJ1-1; V: TRBV13; CDR3: CASSGQGYTEAFF
size: NA; length: 13; J: TRBJ1-1; V: TRBV6-5; CDR3: CTASARENTEAFF
size: NA; length: 14; J: TRBJ1-2; V: TRBV2; CDR3: CASSTGTTNFSYTF
size: few; length: 13; J: TRBJ2-7; V: TRBV29-1; CDR3: CSVLDGNSYEQYF
size: NA; length: 15; J: TRBJ2-7; V: TRBV5-4; CDR3: CASSRDRGITYEQYF
size: few; length: 15; J: TRBJ2-7; V: TRBV10-2; CDR3: CASSGSGTGSYEQYF
size: NA; length: 12; J: TRBJ1-2; V: TRBV29-1; CDR3: CSARAGGRGYTF
size: NA; length: 18; J: TRBJ1-1; V: TRBV27; CDR3: CASSRKPLMSQGKAEAFF
size: NA; length: 17; J: TRBJ1-5; V: TRBV9; CDR3: CASSVEDSLISNQPQHF
size: once; length: 15; J: TRBJ2-7; V: TRBV7-3; CDR3: CASNSETGQSYEQYF
size: NA; length: 15; J: TRBJ2-5; V: TRBV9; CDR3: CASSVGTTGLETQYF
size: NA; length: 11; J: TRBJ1-1; V: TRBV29-1; CDR3: CTIRLGTEAFF
size: NA; length: 13; J: TRBJ2-4; V: TRBV15; CDR3: CATSWKTGAIQYF
size: few; length: 11; J: TRBJ2-7; V: TRBV2; CDR3: CASSTGYEQYF
size: NA; length: 15; J: TRBJ1-2; V: TRBV9; CDR3: CASSEVPQGGYGYTF
size: NA; length: 13; J: TRBJ1-6; V: TRBV29-1; CDR3: CSARTGENSPLHF
size: NA; length: 16; J: TRBJ2-7; V: TRBV4-1; CDR3: CASSQVSPSGGHEQYF
size: NA; length: 12; J: TRBJ2-2; V: TRBV29-1; CDR3: CSVVRGNGELFF
size: NA; length: 16; J: TRBJ1-1; V: TRBV9; CDR3: CASSSTAGTGEPEAFF
size: NA; length: 14; J: TRBJ2-5; V: TRBV9; CDR3: CASSGDQGVETQYF
size: NA; length: 14; J: TRBJ1-5; V: TRBV5-6; CDR3: CASSWGRGNQPQHF
size: NA; length: 12; J: TRBJ1-1; V: TRBV2; CDR3: CASSDRRTEAFF
size: NA; length: 15; J: TRBJ2-7; V: TRBV6-4; CDR3: CASREFGTDFYEQYF
size: few; length: 11; J: TRBJ2-1; V: TRBV29-1; CDR3: CSVEGEGEQFF
size: NA; length: 13; J: TRBJ2-5; V: TRBV5-4; CDR3: CASRSGHQETQYF
size: NA; length: 13; J: TRBJ2-1; V: TRBV6-5; CDR3: CASSEAVYNEQFF
size: few; length: 16; J: TRBJ2-1; V: TRBV27; CDR3: CASSLSFQGPDNEQFF
size: NA; length: 13; J: TRBJ1-2; V: TRBV30; CDR3: CAWTYQENYGYTF
size: NA; length: 14; J: TRBJ2-1; V: TRBV28; CDR3: CASSLVDSYNEQFF
size: NA; length: 13; J: TRBJ1-1; V: TRBV25-1; CDR3: CASSRGGVVEAFF
size: NA; length: 15; J: TRBJ2-7; V: TRBV4-1; CDR3: CASSHLLAGDYEQYF
size: NA; length: 11; J: TRBJ2-2; V: TRBV29-1; CDR3: CSADPNGELFF
size: NA; length: 15; J: TRBJ2-5; V: TRBV4-1; CDR3: CASSGPHPGKETQYF
size: many; length: 18; J: TRBJ2-7; V: TRBV10-3; CDR3: CAISSGKAGQGDPYEQYF